This entry lists 14 T cell receptor beta chains sequenced from one sample in a study of vaccination effects on CD4 cells after COVID-19. These TCRs are of unknown antigen specificity. Only in-frame clones appear in the TCRdb table, and some are missing; sequencing was by immunoSEQ multiplex PCR. The table records some 31,000 clones, about 80% of them present only once. Before sequencing took place, the ViraFEST assay used viral peptide pools to expand antigen-specific CD4+ T cells. CD4+ T cell isolation took place after 10 days of culture. None of these healthy vaccinees had been infected with SARS-CoV-2 before vaccination. The source material was CD4+ T cells from PBMCs cultured with HCoV-OC43 spike peptides, sampled before COVID-19 vaccination. Subset here: HCoV-OC43 spike overlapping peptide pool stimulation. These receptors came from a human donor who received a COVID-19 vaccine.

This clone was detected only a few times. The chain is built from TRBV14 and TRBJ2-7; perhaps D is TRBD1 or TRBD2 (5 bases each). The germline CDR1 and CDR2 sequences are SGHDN and FVKESK. This CDR3 has 12 amino acids. V was clipped by 4 bases and J by 4 bases, with 8 bases between them. In DNA, the CDR3 is TGTGCCAGCAGCCCCGGGACGTACGAGCAGTACTTC. It encodes CASSPGTYEQYF.

The J gene is TRBJ2-7, the V gene TRBV30; D is unclear. The V end was cut by 3 bases, the J end by 6 bases, with 9 bases between. This CDR3 has 11 residues. In germline, CDR1 is GTSNPN, CDR2 SVGIG (reference sequence). Written as DNA, the CDR3 is TGTGCCTGGAGCGTGTCCGGCGAGCAGTACTTC. It yields the protein CAWSVSGEQYF.

The chain combines TRBV5-5 with TRBJ2-2; no reliable D call. Germline CDR1 and CDR2: SGHKS and YYEKEE (reference sequence). Trimming removed 0 bases at V and 1 base at J, with 16 bases between. The CDR3 covers 18 residues. The CDR3 nucleotides are TGTGCCAGCAGCTTGGAGCAGCCTACCAGACTGAACACCGGGGAGCTGTTTTTT. Translation: CASSLEQPTRLNTGELFF. The full variable domain, rest sourced from reference TRBV5-5 and TRBJ2-2, is DAGVTQSPTHLIKTRGQQVTLRCSPISGHKSVSWYQQVLGQGPQFIFQYYEKEERGRGNFPDRFSARQFPNYSSELNVNALLLGDSALYLCASSLEQPTRLNTGELFFGEGSRLTVL.

In DNA, the CDR3 is TGTGCCAGCAGCTTCGGACGGGACTTTGAGCAGTACTTC. It translates to CASSFGRDFEQYF. This chain joins TRBV7-2 and TRBJ2-7, with D perhaps TRBD2 (6 bases). CDR1 and CDR2 from the germline V gene are SGHTA and FQGNSA. With 3 bases removed from V and 7 bases from J, the gap between germline ends came to 13 bases. The CDR3 loop spans 13 amino acids.

In its sample, this clone was seen a few times. The chain carries TRBV18 and TRBJ1-2; D ambiguous. Germline CDR1 and CDR2: KGHSH and LQKENI. Trimming took off 5 bases at V and 0 bases at J, with 13 bases between the two ends. The length of the CDR3 is 15 residues. The CDR3 DNA reads TGTGCCAGCTCATTAGGGCACACTTCTAACTATGGCTACACCTTC. It yields the protein CASSLGHTSNYGYTF.

J is TRBJ1-3 and V is TRBV4-1; no clear D gene. Per the germline V gene, CDR1 is MGHRA and CDR2 is YSYEKL. The CDR3 is 16 residues long. The V gene lost 2 bases and the J gene lost 0 bases, with 11 bases spanning the gap. The CDR3 is CASSQKVVSSGNTIYF. CDR3 coding DNA: TGCGCCAGCAGCCAAAAGGTAGTCTCCTCTGGAAACACCATATATTTT.

V and J are TRBV4-3 and TRBJ2-3; possible D gene TRBD2, 5 bases. CDR1 is LGHNA and CDR2 is YSLEER in the germline V gene. This CDR3 is 17 amino acids long. Trimming shortened V by 3 bases and J by 2 bases, and 18 bases separated the two germline ends. The CDR3 loop reads CASSQAGRSHYTDTQYF. In nucleotides, the CDR3 is TGCGCCAGCAGCCAGGCGGGCAGGAGCCATTACACAGATACGCAGTATTTT.

This sequence joins TRBV11-3 and TRBJ2-1; D possibly corresponds to TRBD2 (5 bases). The CDR3 spans 15 residues. CDR1 and CDR2 from the germline V gene are SGHNT and YENEEA. V lost 1 base to trimming and J lost 2 bases, with 9 bases between them. The DNA of the CDR3 is TGTGCCAGCAGCTTAGGAGGGAGCACCTACAATGAGCAGTTCTTC. Its protein is CASSLGGSTYNEQFF.

The chain has TRBV28 and TRBJ1-2, with TRBD1 as a possible D gene (5 bases). This CDR3 is 17 amino acids long. Germline lookup yields CDR1 MDHEN and CDR2 SYDVKM. V dropped 6 bases and J dropped 4 bases, with 24 bases sitting between them. CDR3 DNA: TGTGCCAGCAGCACCCTGGTGGGGGTGACCGGTTTCTATGGCTACACCTTC. Protein: CASSTLVGVTGFYGYTF.

This clone was observed a few times. This chain uses TRBV5-6 with TRBJ2-5; 11 bases align to TRBD2. The V gene end was trimmed by 4 bases and the J gene end by 5 bases; junction bases not matched to a gene: 4. Germline CDR1 and CDR2: SGHDT and YYEEEE. CDR3 size: 14 residues. The CDR3 DNA sequence: TGTGCCAGCAGCCCCGGGACTAGCGGTGAGACCCAGTACTTC. Translated: CASSPGTSGETQYF.

This chain joins TRBV3-1 (or the pseudogene TRBV3-2) and TRBJ1-5; 7 bases agree with TRBD1. After removal of 5 bases from V and 2 bases from J, the junction contained 3 bases not matched to a gene. The CDR3 covers 14 residues. Germline CDR1 is LGHDT and CDR2 is YNNKEL (reference sequence). CDR3 in amino acids: CASSFGQGNQPQHF. In nucleotides, the CDR3 is TGTGCCAGCAGCTTCGGACAGGGCAATCAGCCCCAGCATTTT.

The CDR3 here is CASSEAVFRGGGSQETQYF. The CDR3 DNA is TGTGCCAGCAGTGAAGCCGTTTTCCGGGGCGGGGGTTCTCAAGAGACCCAGTACTTC. This sequence joins TRBV6-1 and TRBJ2-5, with 7 bases matching TRBD2. The CDR3 extends over 19 amino acids. CDR1 is MNHNS, CDR2 SASEGT, per germline. V gave up 0 bases and J gave up 2 bases; unmatched junction bases: 15.

In its sample, this clone was seen a few times. The CDR3 DNA is TGTGCCAGCTCACCGCGTCCCGGGACAGGAGTATACGAGCAGTACTTC. Its translation is CASSPRPGTGVYEQYF. The rearrangement uses TRBV18 and TRBJ2-7, with 8 bases identical to TRBD1. This CDR3 spans 16 amino acids. Per germline, CDR1 KGHSH and CDR2 LQKENI. V was pared by 3 bases and J by 4 bases, with 11 bases of the junction left unmatched.

The chain uses TRBV7-3 and TRBJ2-2; no clear D gene. This CDR3 spans 14 amino acids. The V end was cut by 5 bases, the J end by 2 bases, with 9 bases between. Germline-derived CDR1 and CDR2 are SGHTA and FQGTGA. This CDR3 reads CASSRGENTGELFF. The DNA for the CDR3 is TGTGCCAGCAGCCGCGGAGAAAACACCGGGGAGCTGTTTTTT.